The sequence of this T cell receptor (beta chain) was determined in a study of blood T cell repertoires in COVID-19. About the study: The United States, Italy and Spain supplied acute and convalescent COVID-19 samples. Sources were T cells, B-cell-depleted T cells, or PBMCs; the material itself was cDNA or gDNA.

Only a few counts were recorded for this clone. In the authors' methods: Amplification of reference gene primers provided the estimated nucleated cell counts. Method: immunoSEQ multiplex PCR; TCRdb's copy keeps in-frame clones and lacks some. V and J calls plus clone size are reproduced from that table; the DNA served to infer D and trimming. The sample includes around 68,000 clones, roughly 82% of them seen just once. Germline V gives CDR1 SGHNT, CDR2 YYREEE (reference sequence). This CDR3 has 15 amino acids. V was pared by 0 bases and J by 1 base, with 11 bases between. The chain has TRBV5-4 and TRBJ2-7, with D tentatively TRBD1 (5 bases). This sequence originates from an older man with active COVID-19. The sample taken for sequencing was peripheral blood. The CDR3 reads CASSLVGAGSYEQYF. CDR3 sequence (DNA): TGTGCCAGCAGCTTGGTTGGGGCCGGATCCTACGAGCAGTACTTC. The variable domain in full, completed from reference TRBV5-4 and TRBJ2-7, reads ETGVTQSPTHLIKTRGQQVTLRCSSQSGHNTVSWYQQALGQGPQFIFQYYREEENGRGNFPPRFSGLQFPNYSSELNVNALELDDSALYLCASSLVGAGSYEQYFGPGTRLTVT.